Given below is one T cell receptor beta chain in context. As yet, its antigen is unknown. V gave up 3 bases and J gave up 4 bases; unmatched junction bases: 7. The CDR3 length is 16 residues. Germline-derived CDR1 and CDR2 are SGDLS and YYNGEE. The sample is drawn from a study of shared clonotypes between healthy human individuals. General study points: Lower generation probabilities were found for non-shared clonotypes than for those shared by all four donors. Four donors showed sharing of about 4.6% of naive CD4 clonotypes.

Every subset had its genomic DNA shared out evenly among several immunoSEQ plates. Clones were sequenced by immunoSEQ multiplex PCR, and TCRdb holds only the in-frame ones, with some missing. The table shows a few million clones, with more than 90% occurring only once. Donors, without exception, were Caucasian adults residing in Nashville, Tennessee. The sequencing input was naive CD4+ T cells sorted from blood. Subset noted: CD45RA+ positively selected. The source of this sequence is a young man in good health. This chain uses TRBV9 with TRBJ2-3; 11 bases fit TRBD2. The CDR3 DNA is TGTGCCAGCAGCGCACTAGCGGGAGCTACGGCAGATACGCAGTATTTT. It yields the protein CASSALAGATADTQYF.